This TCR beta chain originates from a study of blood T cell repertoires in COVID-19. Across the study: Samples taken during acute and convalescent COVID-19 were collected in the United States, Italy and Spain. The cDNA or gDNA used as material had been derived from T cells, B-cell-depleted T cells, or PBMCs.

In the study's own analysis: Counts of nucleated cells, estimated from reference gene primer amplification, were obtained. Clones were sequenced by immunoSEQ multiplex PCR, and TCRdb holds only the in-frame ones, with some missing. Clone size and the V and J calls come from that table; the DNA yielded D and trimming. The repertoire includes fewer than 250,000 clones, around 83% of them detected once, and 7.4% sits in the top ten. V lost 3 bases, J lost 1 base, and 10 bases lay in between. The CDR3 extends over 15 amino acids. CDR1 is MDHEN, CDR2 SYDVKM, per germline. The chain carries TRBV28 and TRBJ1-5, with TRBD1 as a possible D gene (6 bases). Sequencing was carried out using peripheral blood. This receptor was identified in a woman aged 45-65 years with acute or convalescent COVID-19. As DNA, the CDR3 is TGTGCCAGCAGTTTGATAGGGACAAGCAATCAGCCCCAGCATTTT. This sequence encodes CASSLIGTSNQPQHF.